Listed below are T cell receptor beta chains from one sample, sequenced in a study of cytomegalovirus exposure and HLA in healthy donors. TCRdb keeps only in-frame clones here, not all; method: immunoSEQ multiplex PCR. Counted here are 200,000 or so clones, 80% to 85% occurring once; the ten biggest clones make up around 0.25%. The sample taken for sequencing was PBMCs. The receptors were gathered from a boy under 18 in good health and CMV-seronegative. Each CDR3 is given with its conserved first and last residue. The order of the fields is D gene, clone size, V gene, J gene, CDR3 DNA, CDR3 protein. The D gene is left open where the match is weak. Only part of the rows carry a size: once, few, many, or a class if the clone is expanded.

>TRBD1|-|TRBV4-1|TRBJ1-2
TGCGCCAGCAGCCAAGCCTCACAGGGGAAGTATGGCTACACCTTC
CASSQASQGKYGYTF
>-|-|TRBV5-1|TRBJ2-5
TGCGCCAGCGCCTCGGTTGTGGGCTCGGAAGAGACCCAGTACTTC
CASASVVGSEETQYF
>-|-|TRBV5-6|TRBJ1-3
TGTGCCAGCAGCTTAACCAGCTCTGGAAACACCATATATTTT
CASSLTSSGNTIYF
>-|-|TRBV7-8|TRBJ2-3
TGTGCCAGCAGCGCGTTCCCCACAGATACGCAGTATTTT
CASSAFPTDTQYF
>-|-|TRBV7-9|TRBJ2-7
TGTGCCAGCAGCTTGCCCGACTGGACCTACGAGCAGTACTTC
CASSLPDWTYEQYF
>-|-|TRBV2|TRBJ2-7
TGTGCCAGCGCGCAAGGGTTCCGGGAATACGAGCAGTACTTC
CASAQGFREYEQYF
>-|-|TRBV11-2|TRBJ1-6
TGTGCCAGCAGCTTGGTCTTCAGCTCCTATAATTCACCCCTCCACTTT
CASSLVFSSYNSPLHF
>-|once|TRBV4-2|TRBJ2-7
TGTGCCAGCAGCCCCTTCCCTAGGGGAAAATCTTCCGAGCAGTACTTC
CASSPFPRGKSSEQYF
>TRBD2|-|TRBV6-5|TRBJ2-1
TGTGCCAGCACCCTAGCGGGGGGGCCGGGGGTTGAGCAGTTCTTC
CASTLAGGPGVEQFF
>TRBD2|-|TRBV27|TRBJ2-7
TGTGCCAGCAGGCCTAGCGGGAGCTCCTACGAGCAGTACTTC
CASRPSGSSYEQYF
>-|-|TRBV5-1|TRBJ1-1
TGCGCCAGCAGCTTAGAAGGGAGTACTGAAGCTTTCTTT
CASSLEGSTEAFF
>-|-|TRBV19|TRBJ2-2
TGTGCCAGTAGTATACTAAGGCCTAGCCGGGAGCTGTTTTTT
CASSILRPSRELFF
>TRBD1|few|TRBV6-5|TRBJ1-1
TGTGCCAGCAGTTCCCAGGACAGGGTTGCTTTCTTT
CASSSQDRVAFF
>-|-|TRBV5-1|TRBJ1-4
TGCGCCAGTTCAACAGGGACGGCTAATGAAAAACTGTTTTTT
CASSTGTANEKLFF
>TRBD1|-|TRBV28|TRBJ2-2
TGTGCCAGCGTCTGGACAGGGTCTGGAAGCACCGGGGAGCTGTTTTTT
CASVWTGSGSTGELFF
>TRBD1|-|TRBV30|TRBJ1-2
TGTGCCTGGACCCGGGACAGGGAAGGCTACACCTTC
CAWTRDREGYTF
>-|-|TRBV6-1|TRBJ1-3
TGTGCCAGCAGAACATTAGGGGTCTCTGGAAACACCATATATTTT
CASRTLGVSGNTIYF
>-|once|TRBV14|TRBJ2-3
TGTGCCAGCAGCCCTGGGGGGTTTGACACAGATACGCAGTATTTT
CASSPGGFDTDTQYF
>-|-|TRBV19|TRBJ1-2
TGTGCCAGTAGTATGATCGGTAACTATGGCTACACCTTC
CASSMIGNYGYTF
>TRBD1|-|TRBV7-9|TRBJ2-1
TGTGCCAGCAGCTTAAGACAGGGTGGGGACAATGAGCAGTTCTTC
CASSLRQGGDNEQFF
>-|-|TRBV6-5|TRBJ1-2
TGTGCCAGCAGCGGAGGACAGCATAACTATGGCTACACCTTC
CASSGGQHNYGYTF
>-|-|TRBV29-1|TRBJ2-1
TGCAGCGTTGGTCCCGGTCCCCCCTACAATGAGCAGTTCTTC
CSVGPGPPYNEQFF
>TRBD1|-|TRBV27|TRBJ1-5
TGTGCCAGCAGCTCGGGACAGGGAACAAGTCAGCCCCAGCATTTT
CASSSGQGTSQPQHF
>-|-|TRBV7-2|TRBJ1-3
TGTGCCAGCAGCTTAGTCAAATCTGGAAACACCATATATTTT
CASSLVKSGNTIYF
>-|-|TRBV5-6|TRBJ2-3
TGTGCCAGCAGCGCTAGCATTAGCACAGATACGCAGTATTTT
CASSASISTDTQYF
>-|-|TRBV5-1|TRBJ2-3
TGCGCCAGCAGCTTGACGCCCTGGGGGACTAGCACAGATACGCAGTATTTT
CASSLTPWGTSTDTQYF
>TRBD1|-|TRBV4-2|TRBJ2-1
TGTGCCAGCAGCCAAGTTCAGGGGGACAATGAGCAGTTCTTC
CASSQVQGDNEQFF
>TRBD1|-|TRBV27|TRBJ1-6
TGTGCCAGCAGTTTATCGGACAGGGCCCCTAATTCACCCCTCCACTTT
CASSLSDRAPNSPLHF
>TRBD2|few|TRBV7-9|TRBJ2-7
TGTGCCAGCAGCTTAGGGACTAGCGGGAGGGCCGCAATTTACGAGCAGTACTTC
CASSLGTSGRAAIYEQYF
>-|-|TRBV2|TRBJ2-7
TGTGCCAGCCAAAGAGACAGGCAACACTCCTACGAGCAGTACTTC
CASQRDRQHSYEQYF
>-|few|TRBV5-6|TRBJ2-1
TGTGCCAGCAGCTTTGGCAGGTACAATGAGCAGTTCTTC
CASSFGRYNEQFF
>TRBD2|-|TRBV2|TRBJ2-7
TGTGCCAGCAGTTTTACTAGCGGAAGCTCCTACGAGCAGTACTTC
CASSFTSGSSYEQYF
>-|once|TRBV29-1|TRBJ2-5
TGCAGCGTTGGACCTAGCCTTGAGACCCAGTACTTC
CSVGPSLETQYF
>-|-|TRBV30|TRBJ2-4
TGTGCCTGGAGAGAGACTAGTCAGAAAAACATTCAGTACTTC
CAWRETSQKNIQYF
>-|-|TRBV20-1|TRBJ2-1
TGCAGTGCTAGGGGACTTAATGAGCAGTTCTTC
CSARGLNEQFF
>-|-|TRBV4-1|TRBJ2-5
TGCGCCAGCAGCCAGATCAGTACAGACCAAGAGACCCAGTACTTC
CASSQISTDQETQYF
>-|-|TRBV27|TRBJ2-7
TGTGCCAGCAGTTCCCGGGACTCCCTTAACGAGCAGTACTTC
CASSSRDSLNEQYF
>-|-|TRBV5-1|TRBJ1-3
TGCGCCAGCAGCTTACGAGGGCCTGGAAACACCATATATTTT
CASSLRGPGNTIYF
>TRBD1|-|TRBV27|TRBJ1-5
TGTGCCAGCAGGCCCCTGGGACAGCTTAGCAATCAGCCCCAGCATTTT
CASRPLGQLSNQPQHF
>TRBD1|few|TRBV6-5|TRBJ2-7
TGTGCCAGCAGCCGACAGGGGTCCTACGAGCAGTACTTC
CASSRQGSYEQYF
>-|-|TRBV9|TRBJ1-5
TGTGCCAGCAGCGTAAGCGTCGAGGGGGACAATCAGCCCCAGCATTTT
CASSVSVEGDNQPQHF
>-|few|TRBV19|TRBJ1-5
TGTGCCAGTAGTATAGAAGAGAGTAGCAATCAGCCCCAGCATTTT
CASSIEESSNQPQHF
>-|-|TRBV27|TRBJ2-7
TGTGCCAGCAGTTTAGCCCCTCACATGTACGAGCAGTACTTC
CASSLAPHMYEQYF
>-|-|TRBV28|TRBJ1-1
TGTGCCAGCTTGGATCCCCGGCGGTGGGACACTGAAGCTTTCTTT
CASLDPRRWDTEAFF
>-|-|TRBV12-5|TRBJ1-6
TGTGCTAGTGGCTTCACCGGGACTCAATCACCCCTCCACTTT
CASGFTGTQSPLHF
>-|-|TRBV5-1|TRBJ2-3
TGCGCCAGCAGCCCGGCAGGGGTGACTAGCACAGATACGCAGTATTTT
CASSPAGVTSTDTQYF
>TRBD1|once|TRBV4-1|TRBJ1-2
TGCGCCAGCAGTCAACAGGGGGATGATGGCTACACCTTC
CASSQQGDDGYTF
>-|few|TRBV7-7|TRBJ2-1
TGTGCTAGCAGCTTAGGGCTCCCACACACAAACAATGAGCAGTTCTTC
CASSLGLPHTNNEQFF
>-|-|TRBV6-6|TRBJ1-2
TGTGCCAGCAGTTACATCTCCAGGTCTAACTATGGCTACACCTTC
CASSYISRSNYGYTF
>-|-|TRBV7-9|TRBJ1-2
TGTGCCAGCAGCTTAGCCAGGCTGGACTATGGCTACACCTTC
CASSLARLDYGYTF
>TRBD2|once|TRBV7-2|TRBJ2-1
TGTGCCAGCAGCTTAGGTCCCCGGACTAGTTCCTCTCACAATGAGCAGTTCTTC
CASSLGPRTSSSHNEQFF
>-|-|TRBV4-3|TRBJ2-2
TGCGCCAGCAGCCAAGGTGCCGTCGGGACCGGGGAGCTGTTTTTT
CASSQGAVGTGELFF
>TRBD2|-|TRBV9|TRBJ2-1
TGTGCCAGCAGCGTAAAGCGGGGCGCACGGGTAGATATCAATGAGCAGTTCTTC
CASSVKRGARVDINEQFF
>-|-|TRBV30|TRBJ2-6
TGTGCCTGTCCCAGGGGGGCCGGGGCCAACGTCCTGACTTTC
CACPRGAGANVLTF
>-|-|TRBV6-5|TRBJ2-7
TGTGCCAGCAGTCCTCACATGAACGAGCAGTACTTC
CASSPHMNEQYF
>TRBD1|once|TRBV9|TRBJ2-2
TGTGCCAGCAGCGATGGACAGGGTTGGAACACCGGGGAGCTGTTTTTT
CASSDGQGWNTGELFF
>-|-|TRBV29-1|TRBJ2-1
TGCAGCGTCGTTCAGACTACAAATGAGCAGTTCTTC
CSVVQTTNEQFF
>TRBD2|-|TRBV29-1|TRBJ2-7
TGCAGCGTTTACGGGACTAGCGGTTCCTACGAGCAGTACTTC
CSVYGTSGSYEQYF
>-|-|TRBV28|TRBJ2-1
TGTGCCAGCAGTCTTACGGGGGTTCCCTCCTACAATGAGCAGTTCTTC
CASSLTGVPSYNEQFF